These T cell receptor beta chains were read from a single sample in a study of identical twins. One entry per CDR3 protein, called by TCRdb with MiXCR from the 5' RACE reads. Among approximately 690,000 distinct CDR3 sequences listed, 5.5% to 7.5% were seen once. Sequenced sample: naive T cells sorted from blood. These receptors were taken from a man between 18 and 29 years old in good health. Each CDR3 is given with its conserved first and last residue. D genes are given only for firm matches. Size tells how often a clone was seen (once, few, many) or the class of an expanded clone, and some rows leave it out.

V	D	size	J	CDR3	DNA
TRBV16	.	few	TRBJ2-7	CASSQSLGSSYEQYF	TGTGCCAGCAGCCAATCGCTAGGGAGCTCCTACGAGCAGTACTTC
TRBV10-1	TRBD2	few	TRBJ2-1	CASSERGLADPRFF	TGCGCCAGCAGTGAGAGAGGACTAGCGGATCCGAGATTCTTC
TRBV20-1	TRBD1	few	TRBJ2-5	CSALVRTGGETQYF	TGCAGTGCTTTAGTGAGGACAGGGGGAGAGACCCAGTACTTC
TRBV6-2/TRBV6-3	.	few	TRBJ1-1	CATNRVVNTEAFF	TGTGCCACAAACAGGGTGGTGAACACTGAAGCTTTCTTT
TRBV29-1	.	many	TRBJ2-5	CSVWGEETQYF	TGCAGCGTCTGGGGGGAAGAGACCCAGTACTTC
TRBV12-3/TRBV12-4	.	many	TRBJ1-5	CASSPVGRGGQPQHF	TGTGCCAGCAGTCCCGTGGGCAGGGGCGGTCAGCCCCAGCATTTT
TRBV12-3/TRBV12-4	.	many	TRBJ2-5	CASSPEPRETQYF	TGTGCCAGCAGCCCGGAACCGAGGGAGACCCAGTACTTC
TRBV5-4	.	.	TRBJ1-2	CASSSVTGTEEKGYTF	TGTGCCAGCAGCTCCGTCACCGGGACGGAGGAGAAGGGCTACACCTTC
TRBV29-1	TRBD1	many	TRBJ2-2	CSAHPAGGPGELFF	TGCAGCGCCCACCCCGCAGGGGGCCCCGGGGAGCTGTTTTTT
TRBV6-1	TRBD1	few	TRBJ1-6	CASIGTASLGNSPLHF	TGTGCCAGCATCGGGACAGCCAGTTTGGGGAATTCACCCCTCCACTTT
TRBV12-3/TRBV12-4	.	many	TRBJ2-1	CASRDADGANEQFF	TGTGCCAGCAGGGACGCTGATGGGGCGAATGAGCAGTTCTTC
TRBV2	TRBD1	.	TRBJ1-4	CASTGQGREKLFF	TGTGCCAGCACGGGACAGGGACGAGAAAAACTGTTTTTT
TRBV5-1	.	many	TRBJ2-7	CASSFIGGTYEQYF	TGCGCCAGCAGCTTCATCGGGGGAACCTACGAGCAGTACTTC
TRBV7-2	.	many	TRBJ2-1	CASSLQWESSYNEQFF	TGTGCCAGCAGCTTACAGTGGGAAAGCTCCTACAATGAGCAGTTCTTC
TRBV4-1	.	many	TRBJ2-3	CASTISGVVPDTQYF	TGCGCCAGCACTATCAGCGGAGTCGTACCAGATACGCAGTATTTT
TRBV7-9	TRBD1	many	TRBJ1-1	CASWGDRGAFF	TGTGCCAGCTGGGGAGACAGGGGAGCTTTCTTT
TRBV3-1	.	few	TRBJ2-1	CASSQGLAYYNEQFF	TGTGCCAGCAGCCAAGGGCTAGCGTACTACAATGAGCAGTTCTTC
TRBV20-1	TRBD2	.	TRBJ2-3	CSARGGGPVDTQYF	TGCAGTGCTAGAGGGGGAGGGCCGGTGGATACGCAGTATTTT
TRBV20-1	TRBD1	.	TRBJ2-1	CSARNQGDYNEQFF	TGCAGTGCTAGGAACCAGGGGGACTACAATGAGCAGTTCTTC
TRBV6-1	TRBD1	.	TRBJ1-6	CASTRDRGSIYNSPLHF	TGTGCCAGCACCCGGGACAGGGGTTCCATATACAATTCACCCCTCCACTTT
TRBV5-1	TRBD1	.	TRBJ1-2	CASSLLATGTGGPDGYTF	TGCGCCAGCAGCTTGCTCGCGACCGGGACAGGGGGCCCGGATGGCTACACCTTC
TRBV20-1	TRBD2	many	TRBJ2-7	CSARELAGPSYEQYF	TGCAGTGCTAGAGAACTAGCGGGCCCCTCCTACGAGCAGTACTTC
TRBV10-3	.	few	TRBJ1-2	CAISESTQGSNYGYTF	TGTGCCATCAGTGAGTCGACTCAGGGGAGTAACTATGGCTACACCTTC
TRBV29-1	.	.	TRBJ1-2	CSDPQDGNYGYTF	TGCAGCGACCCCCAGGACGGGAACTATGGCTACACCTTC
TRBV29-1	.	many	TRBJ2-3	CSVEGMGTDTQYF	TGCAGCGTTGAAGGGATGGGCACAGATACGCAGTATTTT
TRBV11-2	TRBD1	few	TRBJ1-2	CASRDSGTGLYGYTF	TGTGCCAGCAGGGATTCCGGGACAGGTCTTTATGGCTACACCTTC
TRBV11-2	TRBD1	few	TRBJ2-5	CASSSPRDRGTQYF	TGTGCCAGCAGCTCACCCCGGGACAGAGGGACCCAGTACTTC
TRBV20-1	.	few	TRBJ2-7	CSARDSGRGGYEQYF	TGCAGTGCTAGAGATTCAGGCAGGGGAGGCTACGAGCAGTACTTC
TRBV6-1	TRBD2	many	TRBJ2-3	CASSELGLAEDTQYF	TGTGCCAGCAGTGAGTTGGGACTAGCGGAAGATACGCAGTATTTT
TRBV7-2	.	many	TRBJ1-5	CASSLVQGSNQPQHF	TGTGCCAGCAGCTTAGTCCAGGGGAGCAATCAGCCCCAGCATTTT